This TCR beta chain was captured by sequencing in a study of blood T cell repertoires in COVID-19. Assay used: immunoSEQ multiplex PCR; TCRdb lists only in-frame clones, some missing. The sample carries approximately 220,000 clones, approximately 90% recorded once. From germline, CDR1 is MDHEN and CDR2 SYDVKM. V was trimmed by 7 bases and J by 5 bases, leaving 18 bases between them. The CDR3 has 15 amino acids. Participants spanned ages about 18 to 90 years and resided in 20 to 30 US areas. Participants reported their clinical history, and cohort assignment relied on those reports. Each recovered donor of Cohort 3 presented with two negative PCRs, clearance, or symptom resolution.

The chain combines TRBV28 with TRBJ1-5; D not certain. This clonotype was obtained from a man aged 25-40 years who had recovered from COVID-19. The sequenced sample was PBMCs or T cells enriched from blood (not recorded which). The CDR3 coding sequence is TGTGCCAGCAAAGAGGGCATTTCCAACTATCAGCCCCAGCATTTT. Translation: CASKEGISNYQPQHF.